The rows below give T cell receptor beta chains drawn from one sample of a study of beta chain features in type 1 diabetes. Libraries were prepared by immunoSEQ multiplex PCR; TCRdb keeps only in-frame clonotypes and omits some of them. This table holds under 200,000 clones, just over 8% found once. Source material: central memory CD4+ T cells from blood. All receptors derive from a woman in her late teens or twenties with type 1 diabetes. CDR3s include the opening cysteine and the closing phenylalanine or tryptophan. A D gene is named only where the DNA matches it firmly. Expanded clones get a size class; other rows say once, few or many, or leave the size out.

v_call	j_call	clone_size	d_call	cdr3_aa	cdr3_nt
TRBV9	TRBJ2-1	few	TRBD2	CASSAGLAEYNEQFF	TGTGCCAGCAGCGCCGGACTAGCGGAATACAATGAGCAGTTCTTC
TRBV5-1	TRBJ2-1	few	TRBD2	CASSLEYSGGNEQFF	TGCGCCAGCAGCTTGGAATATAGCGGGGGTAATGAGCAGTTCTTC
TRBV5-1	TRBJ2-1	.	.	CASLRDTAVKADEQFF	TGCGCCAGCCTCCGGGACACAGCGGTAAAGGCGGATGAGCAGTTCTTC
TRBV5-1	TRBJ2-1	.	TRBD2	CASSFQTSANNEQFF	TGCGCCAGCAGCTTTCAGACTAGCGCTAACAATGAGCAGTTCTTC
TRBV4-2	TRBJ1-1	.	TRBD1	CASSPKLGTADEAFF	TGTGCCAGCAGCCCCAAACTCGGGACAGCAGATGAAGCTTTCTTT
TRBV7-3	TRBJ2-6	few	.	CASSLDAGSGANVLTF	TGTGCCAGCAGCTTAGACGCAGGGTCTGGGGCCAACGTCCTGACTTTC
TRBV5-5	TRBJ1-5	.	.	CASSLKGEGDQPQHF	TGTGCCAGCAGCTTAAAGGGAGAGGGAGATCAGCCCCAGCATTTT
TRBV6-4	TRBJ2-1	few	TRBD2	CASSDTSGSYNEQFF	TGTGCCAGCAGTGACACTAGCGGGAGTTACAATGAGCAGTTCTTC
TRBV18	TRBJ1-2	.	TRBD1	CASSPDRENYGYTF	TGTGCCAGCTCACCCGACAGGGAAAACTATGGCTACACCTTC
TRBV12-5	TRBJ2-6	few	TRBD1	CASGSGQGNSGANVLTF	TGTGCTAGTGGCTCGGGACAGGGGAATTCTGGGGCCAACGTCCTGACTTTC
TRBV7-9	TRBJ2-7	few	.	CASSPPAAAAYEQYF	TGTGCCAGCAGCCCCCCGGCGGCCGCAGCCTACGAGCAGTACTTC
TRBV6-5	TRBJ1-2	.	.	CASSYSTNSPYGYTF	TGTGCCAGCAGTTACTCGACTAACAGCCCCTATGGCTACACCTTC
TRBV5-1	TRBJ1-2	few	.	CASSLGTGGHYGYTF	TGCGCCAGCAGCTTGGGGACGGGAGGCCACTATGGCTACACCTTC
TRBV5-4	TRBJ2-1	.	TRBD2	CASSFSGRAGEQFF	TGTGCCAGCAGCTTTAGCGGGAGGGCCGGTGAGCAGTTCTTC
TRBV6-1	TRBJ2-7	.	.	CASSGPPGVRNEQYF	TGTGCCAGCAGTGGGCCCCCCGGGGTACGGAACGAGCAGTACTTC
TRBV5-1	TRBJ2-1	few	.	CASSFHSLVDEQFF	TGCGCCAGCAGCTTTCACAGTCTTGTTGATGAGCAGTTCTTC
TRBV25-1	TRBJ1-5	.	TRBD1	CASSESGGNLPQHF	TGTGCCAGCAGTGAATCAGGGGGCAATTTGCCCCAGCATTTT
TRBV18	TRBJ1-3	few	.	CASSPAGNTIYF	TGTGCCAGCTCACCGGCCGGAAACACCATATATTTT